The 13 T cell receptor beta chains below come from one sample, sequenced in a study of blood T cell repertoires in COVID-19. Clones were sequenced by immunoSEQ multiplex PCR, and TCRdb holds only the in-frame ones, with some missing. Among 200,000 to 250,000 clones, approximately 81% were seen once, and the ten largest hold about 0.91%. The sequenced sample consisted of peripheral blood. The receptors here all came from a man in his forties with acute or convalescent COVID-19.

Details on this clone: In the same sample, other DNA sequences code for this CDR3. The genes are TRBV6-5 and TRBJ1-1; no clear D gene. The CDR3 sequence is 13 residues long. The V end was cut by 5 bases, the J end by 2 bases, with 9 bases between. Germline V CDR1 and CDR2: MNHEY, SVGAGI. CDR3 protein: CASSRGRNTEAFF. CDR3 nucleotides: TGTGCCAGCAGTCGAGGCCGTAACACTGAAGCTTTCTTT.

This rearrangement joins TRBV2 to TRBJ2-1, with 9 nucleotides matching TRBD2. The CDR3 extends over 14 amino acids. The trim removed 11 bases at V and 5 bases at J, leaving 10 bases unmatched. The germline gives CDR1 SNHLY, CDR2 FYNNEI. The CDR3 nucleotides are TGTGCCGGTGCCCTCCAGCGGGGGGACAATGAGCAGTTCTTC. Amino acids: CAGALQRGDNEQFF.

This clone showed up just once. The rearrangement uses TRBV3-1 (or the pseudogene TRBV3-2) and TRBJ2-1, with 7 bases identical to TRBD2. The CDR3 extends over 14 amino acids. CDR1 and CDR2 (germline): LGHDT, YNNKEL (reference sequence). V lost 1 base and J lost 10; bases outside the gene matches: 7. The CDR3 nucleotides are TGTGCCAGCAGCCAAGTGACTAGCCCAGAAGAGCAGTTCTTC. Amino acid sequence: CASSQVTSPEEQFF.

J is TRBJ2-3 and V is TRBV2; D is uncertain. V was clipped by 7 bases and J by 0 bases, with 11 bases between them. Germline CDR1 SNHLY, CDR2 FYNNEI. The CDR3 has 14 residues. The CDR3 region is CASKVQASTDTQYF. For the CDR3, the DNA is TGTGCCAGCAAGGTGCAGGCTAGCACAGATACGCAGTATTTT.

The V call is TRBV5-8, the J call TRBJ1-1; the D gene is possibly TRBD1 (6 bases). CDR1 and CDR2 from the germline V gene are SGHTS and YDEGEE. The CDR3 runs 14 residues. Trimming took off 0 bases at V and 3 bases at J, with 9 bases between the two ends. The CDR3 here is CASSLGQAYTEAFF. The CDR3 DNA sequence: TGTGCCAGCAGCTTGGGACAGGCCTACACTGAAGCTTTCTTT.

The V and J genes are TRBV6-1 and TRBJ1-6; 8 bases line up with TRBD1. Germline CDR1 reads MNHNS; CDR2 reads SASEGT. The CDR3 sequence is 13 residues long. V lost 10 bases and J lost 6; bases outside the gene matches: 5. CDR3 loop: CAISGGGNSPLHF. CDR3 DNA: TGTGCCATCTCAGGGGGCGGTAATTCACCCCTCCACTTT.

The chain joins TRBV3-1 (or the pseudogene TRBV3-2) to TRBJ1-4; 7 bases are shared with TRBD1. The CDR3 runs to 14 residues. Germline trimming cut 4 bases from V and 5 bases from J; bases unmatched to any gene: 4. The germline V gene encodes CDR1 LGHDT and CDR2 YNNKEL (reference sequence). The CDR3 nucleotides are TGTGCCAGCAGCCTACGACAGGGAAATGAAAAACTGTTTTTT. Its protein is CASSLRQGNEKLFF.

This chain uses TRBV7-2 with TRBJ1-3, with TRBD1 identical over 9 bases. The germline CDR1 and CDR2 sequences are SGHTA and FQGNSA. Germline trimming cut 3 bases from V and 2 bases from J; bases unmatched to any gene: 5. This CDR3 has 16 residues. The CDR3, as DNA: TGTGCCAGCAGCTTGGGACAGGGCAGGGCTGGAAACACCATATATTTT. Amino acid sequence: CASSLGQGRAGNTIYF. Variable domain in full (rest from reference TRBV7-2 and TRBJ1-3): GAGVSQSPSNKVTEKGKDVELRCDPISGHTALYWYRQSLGQGLEFLIYFQGNSAPDKSGLPSDRFSAERTGGSVSTLTIQRTQQEDSAVYLCASSLGQGRAGNTIYFGEGSWLTVV.

The V and J genes are TRBV24-1 and TRBJ2-1; D is undetermined. CDR3 length: 13 amino acids. Per germline, CDR1 KGHDR and CDR2 SFDVKD. V was clipped by 5 bases and J by 3 bases, with 7 bases between them. DNA for the CDR3: TGTGCCACCAGTGTGAGTGGCTACAATGAGCAGTTCTTC. Its protein is CATSVSGYNEQFF.

This clone was counted once. The chain carries TRBV6-1 and TRBJ2-7, with a weak D call TRBD2 (7 bases). V was cut by 2 bases and J by 9 bases, with 17 bases left in between. This CDR3 region has 14 residues. Germline V gene sequence: CDR1 MNHNS, CDR2 SASEGT. CDR3 sequence: CASSELGGTKVQYF. The CDR3 bases are TGTGCCAGCAGTGAATTGGGGGGGACAAAGGTGCAGTACTTC.

This sequence joins TRBV5-1 and TRBJ2-5; possibly TRBD2 for D (6 bases). Germline V gene data show CDR1 as SGHRS and CDR2 as YFSETQ. Trimming removed 4 bases from V and 5 bases from J, with 18 bases in between. This CDR3 spans 15 amino acids. In nucleotides, the CDR3 is TGCGCCAGCAGCGCCTCCGGCGGGGTAGGGGAGACCCAGTACTTC. It encodes CASSASGGVGETQYF.

This clone was seen a handful of times. The chain couples TRBV5-1 to TRBJ2-2, with 9 bases fitting TRBD2. The V gene end was trimmed by 2 bases and the J gene end by 2 bases; junction bases not matched to a gene: 4. The CDR3 covers 16 residues. CDR1 and CDR2 from the germline V gene are SGHRS and YFSETQ. DNA of the CDR3: TGCGCCAGCAGCTTCACAGCGGGGGGAAACACCGGGGAGCTGTTTTTT. This sequence encodes CASSFTAGGNTGELFF.

This sequence joins TRBV2 and TRBJ2-7, with 9 bases fitting TRBD1. The CDR3 length is 13 residues. CDR1 and CDR2 (germline): SNHLY, FYNNEI. Germline trimming cut 6 bases from V and 6 bases from J; bases unmatched to any gene: 6. The CDR3 here is CASSGDRAGEQYF. As DNA, the CDR3 is TGTGCCAGCAGCGGGGACAGGGCGGGCGAGCAGTACTTC.